This T cell receptor beta chain was recorded in a study of T cell repertoires in cytomegalovirus infection. General study results and limits: The response measured ex vivo was dominated by TCR beta clonotypes (HLA-C-restricted and CMV-specific). Identification of carriers of CMV plus the relevant HLA was achieved through cumulative public TCR beta family frequency.

About this clonotype: Its antigen is unknown.

Via MiXCR, TCRdb re-called the reads, giving one row per CDR3 protein. This sample has approximately 500,000 distinct CDR3 sequences, with 30% to 40% found just once. CDR1 is MNHNS and CDR2 is SASEGT in the germline V gene. Trimming at V came to 4 bases and at J to 4 bases, leaving 2 bases not matched to a gene. This CDR3 has 15 amino acids. Material: cultured PBMCs, obtained from culture after CMV antigen stimulation. The J gene is TRBJ2-1, the V gene TRBV6-1, with 12 nucleotides matching TRBD2. The source is a human donor in good health (CMV status not recorded). Some clones in this sample may be carry-over from other donors' samples. DNA for the CDR3: TGTGCCAGCAGTGCTACTAGCGGGAGGTACAATGAGCAGTTCTTC. It specifies CASSATSGRYNEQFF.